The 30 T cell receptor beta chains reported below all come from one sample, sequenced in a study of control samples from healthy donors and cancer patients. Some clones are missing from TCRdb's copy, which holds only in-frame ones; the method was immunoSEQ multiplex PCR. The table records under 450,000 clones, 75% to 95% of them present only once. Material: PBMCs. The receptors derive from a man aged 40-49 years with head and neck cancer.

This chain connects TRBV28 to TRBJ1-2; 10 bases agree with TRBD1. Germline trimming cut 8 bases from V and 8 bases from J; bases unmatched to any gene: 17. Germline V gives CDR1 MDHEN, CDR2 SYDVKM. CDR3 length: 16 residues. This CDR3 is CASGYPADRGPRGYTF. CDR3 sequence (DNA): TGTGCCAGCGGATACCCCGCCGACAGGGGGCCCAGGGGCTACACCTTC.

This clone was found a few times. The chain combines TRBV29-1 with TRBJ1-1, with unresolved D. Germline lookup yields CDR1 SQVTM and CDR2 ANQGSEA. V shed 6 bases and J shed 4 bases, with 9 bases lying between them. CDR3 size: 11 residues. The CDR3 DNA follows: TGCAGCGTAAAATTAGGCACTGAAGCTTTCTTT. It yields the protein CSVKLGTEAFF.

The chain has TRBV4-3 and TRBJ2-3; 9 bases line up with TRBD2. There are 16 residues in the CDR3. CDR1 is LGHNA and CDR2 is YSLEER in the germline V gene. Losses at the gene ends were 4 bases for V and 0 bases for J; bases not matched to a gene: 5. The CDR3 DNA reads as TGCGCCAGCAGCCTCTTAGCGGGGGCTAGCACAGATACGCAGTATTTT. Translated, it gives CASSLLAGASTDTQYF.

This sequence joins TRBV11-1 and TRBJ1-1; TRBD1 is a possible D gene (5 bases). CDR1 and CDR2 from the germline V gene are SGHAT and FQDESV (reference sequence). The V end lost 5 bases, the J end lost 2 bases, and 15 bases lay between the germline ends. The CDR3 totals 15 residues. CDR3 nucleotide sequence: TGTGCCAGCAGCCAAGGAGGGACGGATAACACTGAAGCTTTCTTT. Amino acid sequence: CASSQGGTDNTEAFF.

This chain uses TRBV11-2 with TRBJ2-7; TRBD2 agrees at 10 bases. The V gene's germline CDR1 is SGHAT and CDR2 FQNNGV. J was trimmed by 3 bases and V by 4 bases; bases with no gene match: 9. This CDR3 region has 16 residues. The CDR3 DNA sequence: TGTGCCAGCAGCTCGCCTAGCGGGGGTTACAACTACGAGCAGTACTTC. Its protein product is CASSSPSGGYNYEQYF.

This clone has a handful of counts. This sequence joins TRBV6-1 and TRBJ2-7; 8 nucleotides match TRBD1. With 3 bases clipped from V and 1 base from J, the junction kept 8 bases outside the gene matches. The CDR3 runs to 16 residues. Germline loops: CDR1 MNHNS, CDR2 SASEGT. Here the CDR3 DNA reads TGTGCCAGCAGTGAGTTTGACAGGGGCCAATCCTACGAGCAGTACTTC. This encodes CASSEFDRGQSYEQYF.

The chain carries TRBV11-2 and TRBJ2-7; D uncertain. Germline V lookup: CDR1 SGHAT, CDR2 FQNNGV. V was cut by 2 bases and J by 6 bases, with 17 bases left in between. The CDR3 is 15 amino acids. The CDR3 region is CASSLYSSYEVEQYF. CDR3 sequence (DNA): TGTGCCAGCAGCTTATATAGCAGCTATGAGGTCGAGCAGTACTTC.

The J gene is TRBJ2-1, the V gene TRBV5-1; 12 nucleotides agree with TRBD2. The germline gives CDR1 SGHRS, CDR2 YFSETQ. The CDR3 has 16 residues. J gave up 8 bases and V 4 bases, and 10 bases lay outside the gene matches. The CDR3 is CASSSASGGAFDEQFF. Here the CDR3 DNA reads TGCGCCAGCAGCAGCGCTAGCGGGGGGGCCTTCGATGAGCAGTTCTTC.

This rearrangement joins TRBV7-9 to TRBJ2-5, with D possibly TRBD2 on 6 matching bases. V shed 5 bases and J shed 5 bases, with 18 bases lying between them. This CDR3 region has 15 residues. The germline CDR1 and CDR2 sequences are SEHNR and FQNEAQ (reference sequence). CDR3 DNA sequence: TGTGCCAGCAGCCCCAGGTCCCTCGGAGGGGAGACCCAGTACTTC. Protein sequence: CASSPRSLGGETQYF.

The chain employs TRBV28 and TRBJ2-1; 10 nucleotides line up with TRBD2. Trimming at V came to 5 bases and at J to 6 bases, leaving 7 bases not matched to a gene. CDR3 length: 15 residues. The germline gives CDR1 MDHEN, CDR2 SYDVKM. CDR3 nucleotide sequence: TGTGCCAGCAGTCTCGGGACTAGCGTAGCCAATGAGCAGTTCTTC. Protein sequence: CASSLGTSVANEQFF.

The chain recombines TRBV2 with TRBJ2-1; 11 bases fit TRBD2. Trimming took 2 bases from V and 2 from J; bases not matched to a gene: 5. The CDR3 length is 17 residues. The V gene's germline CDR1 is SNHLY and CDR2 FYNNEI. The CDR3 DNA reads TGTGCCAGCAGTGAATGGGGACTAGCGGATACCTACAATGAGCAGTTCTTC. Amino acids: CASSEWGLADTYNEQFF.

The chain carries TRBV28 and TRBJ1-1; TRBD1 matches at 10 bases. The V segment lost 6 bases and the J segment 3 bases; nucleotides outside the gene matches: 4. The CDR3 length is 14 residues. From germline, CDR1 is MDHEN and CDR2 SYDVKM. CDR3 coding DNA: TGTGCCAGCAGCGACAGGGGGCGATACACTGAAGCTTTCTTT. Encoded protein: CASSDRGRYTEAFF.

V usage is TRBV3-1 (or the pseudogene TRBV3-2) and J usage is TRBJ2-7; 14 nucleotides agree with TRBD2. The germline V gene has CDR1 LGHDT and CDR2 YNNKEL (reference sequence). The CDR3 contains 14 residues. Trimming removed 7 bases from V and 3 bases from J; junction bases left unmatched: 2. The CDR3 region has the DNA TGTGCCAGCACCGGGACTAGCGGGAGCTACGAGCAGTACTTC. Encoded protein: CASTGTSGSYEQYF.

V and J are TRBV27 and TRBJ2-5, with D tentatively TRBD1 (6 bases). The V and J ends lost 5 bases and 5 bases respectively, with 12 bases between them. The CDR3 loop spans 13 amino acids. Germline CDR1 and CDR2: MNHEY and SMNVEV (reference sequence). The CDR3 DNA reads TGTGCCAGCAGTCCCTATAGGGGGGAGACCCAGTACTTC. Protein: CASSPYRGETQYF.

The V gene is TRBV4-3, the J gene TRBJ1-5, with D possibly matching TRBD1 (5 bases). This CDR3 spans 13 amino acids. Per the germline V gene, CDR1 is LGHNA and CDR2 is YSLEER. V lost 4 bases and J 5 bases, leaving 9 bases between the germline ends. CDR3 sequence: CASSLGAYQPQHF. The CDR3, as DNA: TGCGCCAGCAGCCTCGGGGCTTATCAGCCCCAGCATTTT.

The gene calls are TRBV11-1 and TRBJ2-7, with D perhaps TRBD1 or TRBD2 (6 bases each). Germline V gene data show CDR1 as SGHAT and CDR2 as FQDESV (reference sequence). Deletions cut 1 base from V and 2 bases from J, with 12 bases between. The CDR3 is made up of 15 amino acids. The CDR3 DNA is TGTGCCAGCAGCTTAGTGCTAGGGGGGACCTACGAGCAGTACTTC. This gives the protein CASSLVLGGTYEQYF.

The gene calls are TRBV11-3 and TRBJ2-2; 11 nucleotides match TRBD1. With 5 bases clipped from V and 6 bases from J, the junction kept 14 bases outside the gene matches. The V gene's germline CDR1 is SGHNT and CDR2 YENEEA. The CDR3 runs 18 residues. In DNA form, the CDR3 reads TGTGCCAGCAGCCGGACTTGGGGACAGGGGGATATCGCCGGGGAGCTGTTTTTT. Protein product: CASSRTWGQGDIAGELFF.

This sequence joins TRBV5-1 and TRBJ2-1; D is unclear. This CDR3 contains 13 residues. Trimming removed 0 bases at V and 6 bases at J, with 7 bases between. In germline, CDR1 is SGHRS, CDR2 YFSETQ. Here the CDR3 DNA reads TGCGCCAGCAGCTTGGTGGTGAGCAATGAGCAGTTCTTC. Protein product: CASSLVVSNEQFF. The variable domain in full, completed from reference TRBV5-1 and TRBJ2-1, reads KAGVTQTPRYLIKTRGQQVTLSCSPISGHRSVSWYQQTPGQGLQFLFEYFSETQRNKGNFPGRFSGRQFSNSRSEMNVSTLELGDSALYLCASSLVVSNEQFFGPGTRLTVL.

The rearrangement links TRBV12-5 to TRBJ2-5; possibly TRBD1 for D (6 bases). CDR3 size: 17 residues. Germline V gene sequence: CDR1 LGHNT, CDR2 FRNRAP. V lost 3 bases and J 2 bases, leaving 19 bases between the germline ends. CDR3 coding DNA: TGTGCTAGTGGTTTTCATAGCCCCTTGGGGGCGCAAGAGACCCAGTACTTC. The encoded protein is CASGFHSPLGAQETQYF. Full variable domain (remainder filled in from reference TRBV12-5 and TRBJ2-5): DARVTQTPRHKVTEMGQEVTMRCQPILGHNTVFWYRQTMMQGLELLAYFRNRAPLDDSGMPKDRFSAEMPDATLATLKIQPSEPRDSAVYFCASGFHSPLGAQETQYFGPGTRLLVL.

V gene TRBV27 combines with J gene TRBJ2-1; the D gene could be TRBD1 or TRBD2 (5 bases each). Germline V gives CDR1 MNHEY, CDR2 SMNVEV (reference sequence). The CDR3 totals 14 residues. With 3 bases removed from V and 1 base from J, the gap between germline ends came to 7 bases. The CDR3 DNA reads TGTGCCAGCAGTTTGAGGGGTTCCTACAATGAGCAGTTCTTC. As protein: CASSLRGSYNEQFF.

The CDR3 DNA reads as TGTGCCAGCAGTTTGACGGGGGCTTTGGGAGCTTTCTTT. This encodes CASSLTGALGAFF. The chain recombines TRBV6-5 with TRBJ1-1, with a weak D call TRBD1 (6 bases). The V end lost 4 bases, the J end lost 10 bases, and 16 bases lay between the germline ends. The CDR3 loop spans 13 amino acids. From germline, CDR1 is MNHEY and CDR2 SVGAGI.

The chain carries TRBV7-6 and TRBJ2-7, with 9 bases matching TRBD1. CDR3 length: 13 residues. Trimming at V came to 5 bases and at J to 5 bases, leaving 4 bases not matched to a gene. Germline V gene lookup returns CDR1 SGHVS and CDR2 FNYEAQ. The CDR3 nucleotides are TGTGCCAGCAGCGCCTGGACAGGGGACGAGCAGTACTTC. Translated: CASSAWTGDEQYF.

The chain employs TRBV11-2 and TRBJ2-1; no clear D gene. Germline CDR1 SGHAT, CDR2 FQNNGV. The CDR3 has 13 residues. V dropped 1 base and J dropped 3 bases, with 4 bases sitting between them. The CDR3 loop reads CASSLAIYNEQFF. The CDR3, as DNA: TGTGCCAGCAGCTTAGCTATCTACAATGAGCAGTTCTTC.

The CDR3 region has the DNA TGCGCCAGCAGCTCGGATAATTCACCCCTCCACTTT. Protein product: CASSSDNSPLHF. The chain employs TRBV5-1 and TRBJ1-6, with D uncertain. V was shortened by 3 bases and J by 5 bases, with 3 bases between the two germline ends. The CDR3 loop spans 12 amino acids. Germline V gene data show CDR1 as SGHRS and CDR2 as YFSETQ. Filled out from reference TRBV5-1 and TRBJ1-6, the complete variable domain reads KAGVTQTPRYLIKTRGQQVTLSCSPISGHRSVSWYQQTPGQGLQFLFEYFSETQRNKGNFPGRFSGRQFSNSRSEMNVSTLELGDSALYLCASSSDNSPLHFGNGTRLTVT.

This clone has more than one count but fewer than ten. The chain is built from TRBV27 and TRBJ1-2; D uncertain. The germline V and J ends were trimmed by 3 bases and 7 bases, with 9 bases remaining between them. The CDR3 runs 12 residues. From germline, CDR1 is MNHEY and CDR2 SMNVEV (reference sequence). The CDR3 sequence: CASSFGGGGYTF. Written as DNA, the CDR3 is TGTGCCAGCAGTTTTGGTGGAGGTGGCTACACCTTC.

The chain links TRBV12-3 or TRBV12-4 to TRBJ1-2; D not resolved. V dropped 3 bases and J dropped 2 bases, with 4 bases sitting between them. This CDR3 is 12 amino acids long. Written as DNA, the CDR3 is TGTGCCAGCAGTTTGCTCAACTATGGCTACACCTTC. Its translation is CASSLLNYGYTF.

This sequence joins TRBV11-2 and TRBJ2-7; either TRBD1 or TRBD2 may supply D (7 bases each). Deletions cut 7 bases from V and 4 bases from J, with 14 bases between. The CDR3 extends over 13 amino acids. Per germline, CDR1 SGHAT and CDR2 FQNNGV. The CDR3 region is CASNSGGEYEQYF. CDR3 nucleotides: TGTGCCAGCAACTCAGGGGGGGAGTACGAGCAGTACTTC.

The chain combines TRBV29-1 with TRBJ1-5; D unresolved. Germline CDR1 is SQVTM and CDR2 is ANQGSEA. The germline V and J ends were trimmed by 6 bases and 2 bases, with 14 bases remaining between them. The CDR3 spans 14 residues. The DNA for the CDR3 is TGCAGCGTGTCTCTGTCGGGTGGCAATCAGCCCCAGCATTTT. As protein: CSVSLSGGNQPQHF. The full variable domain, completed using reference TRBV29-1 and TRBJ1-5, is SAVISQKPSRDICQRGTSLTIQCQVDSQVTMMFWYRQQPGQSLTLIATANQGSEATYESGFVIDKFPISRPNLTFSTLTVSNMSPEDSSIYLCSVSLSGGNQPQHFGDGTRLSIL.

The chain couples TRBV2 to TRBJ2-7; TRBD1 matches at 7 bases. The trim removed 5 bases at V and 0 bases at J, leaving 4 bases unmatched. The CDR3 sequence is 14 residues long. Germline CDR1 reads SNHLY; CDR2 reads FYNNEI. The CDR3 DNA follows: TGTGCCAGCAGTCCGGACAGGAGCTCCTACGAGCAGTACTTC. This codes for CASSPDRSSYEQYF.

This sequence joins TRBV27 and TRBJ2-7; D is unclear. CDR3 length equals 15 residues. Trimming took off 3 bases at V and 2 bases at J, with 14 bases between the two ends. CDR1 MNHEY and CDR2 SMNVEV come from the germline V gene (reference sequence). The CDR3 here is CASSFGTSSTYEQYF. In DNA form, the CDR3 reads TGTGCCAGCAGTTTCGGAACGTCTTCTACCTACGAGCAGTACTTC.